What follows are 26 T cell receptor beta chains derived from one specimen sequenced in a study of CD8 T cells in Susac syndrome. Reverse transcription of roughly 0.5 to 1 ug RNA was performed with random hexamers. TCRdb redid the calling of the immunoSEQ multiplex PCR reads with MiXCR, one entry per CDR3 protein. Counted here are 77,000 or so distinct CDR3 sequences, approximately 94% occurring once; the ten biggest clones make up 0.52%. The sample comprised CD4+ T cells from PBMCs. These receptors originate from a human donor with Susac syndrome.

The CDR3 loop is CASSRSGAYNEQFF. The CDR3 bases are TGTGCCAGCAGTCGGTCCGGGGCCTACAATGAGCAGTTCTTC. This rearrangement joins TRBV4-2 to TRBJ2-1; D is perhaps TRBD2 (5 bases). Germline values: CDR1 LGHNA, CDR2 YNFKEQ. The CDR3 has 14 amino acids. The V end lost 6 bases, the J end lost 2 bases, and 11 bases lay between the germline ends.

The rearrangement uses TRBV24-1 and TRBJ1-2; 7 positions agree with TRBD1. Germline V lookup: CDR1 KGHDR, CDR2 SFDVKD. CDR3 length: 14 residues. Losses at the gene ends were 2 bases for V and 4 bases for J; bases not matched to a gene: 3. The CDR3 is CATSDSGTAYGYTF. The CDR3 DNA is TGTGCCACCAGTGATTCTGGGACAGCCTATGGCTACACCTTC.

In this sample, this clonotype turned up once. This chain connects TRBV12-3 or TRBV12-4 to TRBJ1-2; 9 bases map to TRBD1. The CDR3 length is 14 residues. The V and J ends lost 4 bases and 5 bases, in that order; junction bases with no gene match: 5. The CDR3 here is CASSSDRGEYGYTF. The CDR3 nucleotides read TGTGCCAGCAGTTCGGACAGGGGAGAATATGGCTACACCTTC.

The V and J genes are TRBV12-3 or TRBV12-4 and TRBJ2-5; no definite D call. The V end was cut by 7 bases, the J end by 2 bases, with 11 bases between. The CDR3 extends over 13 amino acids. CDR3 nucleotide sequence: TGTGCCAGCAACAACCTCACACAAGAGACCCAGTACTTC. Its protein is CASNNLTQETQYF.

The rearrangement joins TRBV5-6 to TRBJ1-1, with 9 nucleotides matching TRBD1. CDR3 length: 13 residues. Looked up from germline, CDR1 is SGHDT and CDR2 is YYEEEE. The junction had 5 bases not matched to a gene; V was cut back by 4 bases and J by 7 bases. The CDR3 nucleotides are TGTGCCAGCAGCGGTGGACAGGGGCTTGAAGCTTTCTTT. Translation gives CASSGGQGLEAFF. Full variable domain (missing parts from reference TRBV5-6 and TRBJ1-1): DAGVTQSPTHLIKTRGQQVTLRCSPKSGHDTVSWYQQALGQGPQFIFQYYEEEERQRGNFPDRFSGHQFPNYSSELNVNALLLGDSALYLCASSGGQGLEAFFGQGTRLTVV.

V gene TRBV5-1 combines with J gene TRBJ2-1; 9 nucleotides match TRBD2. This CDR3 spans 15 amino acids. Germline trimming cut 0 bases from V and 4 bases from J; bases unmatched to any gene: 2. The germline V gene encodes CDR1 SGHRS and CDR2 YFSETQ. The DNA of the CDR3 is TGCGCCAGCAGCTTGGGACTAGCGGATTACAATGAGCAGTTCTTC. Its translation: CASSLGLADYNEQFF.

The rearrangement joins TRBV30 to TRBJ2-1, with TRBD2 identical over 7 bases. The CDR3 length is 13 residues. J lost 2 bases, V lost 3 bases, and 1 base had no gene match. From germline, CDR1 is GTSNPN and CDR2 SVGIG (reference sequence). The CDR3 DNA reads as TGTGCCTGGAGCCGGGGGGCCTACAATGAGCAGTTCTTC. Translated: CAWSRGAYNEQFF. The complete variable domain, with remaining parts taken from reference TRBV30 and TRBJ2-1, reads SQTIHQWPATLVQPVGSPLSLECTVEGTSNPNLYWYRQAAGRGLQLLFYSVGIGQISSEVPQNLSASRPQDRQFILSSKKLLLSDSGFYLCAWSRGAYNEQFFGPGTRLTVL.

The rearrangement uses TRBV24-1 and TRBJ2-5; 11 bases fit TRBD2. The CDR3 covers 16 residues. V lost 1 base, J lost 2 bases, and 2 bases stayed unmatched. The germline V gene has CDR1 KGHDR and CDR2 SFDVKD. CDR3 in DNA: TGTGCCACCAGTGATTTCACTAGCGGGGGACAAGAGACCCAGTACTTC. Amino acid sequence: CATSDFTSGGQETQYF.

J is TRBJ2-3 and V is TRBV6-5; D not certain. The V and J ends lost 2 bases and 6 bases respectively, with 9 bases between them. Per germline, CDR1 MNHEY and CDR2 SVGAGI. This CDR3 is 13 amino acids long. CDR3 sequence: CASSYTISDTQYF. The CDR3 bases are TGTGCCAGCAGTTACACCATTTCCGATACGCAGTATTTT.

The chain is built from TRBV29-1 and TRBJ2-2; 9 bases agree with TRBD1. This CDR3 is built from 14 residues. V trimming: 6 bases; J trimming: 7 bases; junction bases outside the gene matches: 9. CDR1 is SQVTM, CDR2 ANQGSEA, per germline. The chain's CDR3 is CSVTVQGANGELFF. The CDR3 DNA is TGCAGCGTCACAGTACAGGGGGCAAACGGGGAGCTGTTTTTT.

CDR3 sequence: CASSADSPAINSPLHF. DNA for the CDR3: TGTGCCAGCAGCGCCGACAGCCCAGCCATCAATTCACCCCTCCACTTT. The chain couples TRBV9 to TRBJ1-6, with D perhaps matching TRBD1 (5 bases). The CDR3 sequence is 16 residues long. Germline V gene data show CDR1 as SGDLS and CDR2 as YYNGEE. V was cut by 3 bases and J by 7 bases, with 17 bases left in between.

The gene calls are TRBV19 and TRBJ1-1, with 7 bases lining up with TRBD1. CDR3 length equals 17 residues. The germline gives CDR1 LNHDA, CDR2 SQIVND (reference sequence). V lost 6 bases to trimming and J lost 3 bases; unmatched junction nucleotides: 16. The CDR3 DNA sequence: TGTGCCAGTAGCAAACGACAGGGAATTAGAGCGGACACTGAAGCTTTCTTT. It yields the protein CASSKRQGIRADTEAFF.

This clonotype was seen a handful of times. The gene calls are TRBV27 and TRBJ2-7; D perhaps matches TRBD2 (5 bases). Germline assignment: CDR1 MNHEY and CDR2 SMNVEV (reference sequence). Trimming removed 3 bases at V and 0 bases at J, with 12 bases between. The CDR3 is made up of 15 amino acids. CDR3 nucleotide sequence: TGTGCCAGCAGTTTTGACACCCGGGGCTCCTACGAGCAGTACTTC. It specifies CASSFDTRGSYEQYF.

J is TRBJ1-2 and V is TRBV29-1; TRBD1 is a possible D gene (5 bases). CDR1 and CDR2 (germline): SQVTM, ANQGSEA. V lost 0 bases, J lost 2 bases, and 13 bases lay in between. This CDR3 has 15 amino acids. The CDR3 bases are TGCAGCGTTGAAGATTGGGGCGGACGGAACTATGGCTACACCTTC. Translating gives CSVEDWGGRNYGYTF.

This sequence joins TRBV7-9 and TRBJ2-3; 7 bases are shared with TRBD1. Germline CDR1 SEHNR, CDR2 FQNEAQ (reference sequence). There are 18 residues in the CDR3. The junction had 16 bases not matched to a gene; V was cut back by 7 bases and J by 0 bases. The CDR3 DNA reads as TGTGCCAGCACCAACCGCAAGGGCCCAGGGGGTAGCACAGATACGCAGTATTTT. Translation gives CASTNRKGPGGSTDTQYF.

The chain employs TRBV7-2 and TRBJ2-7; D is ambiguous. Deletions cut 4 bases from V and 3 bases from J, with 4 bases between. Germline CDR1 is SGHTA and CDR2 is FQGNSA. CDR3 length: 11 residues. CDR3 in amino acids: CASSSFYEQYF. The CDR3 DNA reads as TGTGCCAGCAGCTCGTTCTACGAGCAGTACTTC.

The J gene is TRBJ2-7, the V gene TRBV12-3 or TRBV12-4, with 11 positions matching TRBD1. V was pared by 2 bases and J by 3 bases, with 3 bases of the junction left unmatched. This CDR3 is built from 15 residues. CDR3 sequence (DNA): TGTGCCAGCAGTTTATTTGGGACAGGGGGCTACGAGCAGTACTTC. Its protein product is CASSLFGTGGYEQYF.

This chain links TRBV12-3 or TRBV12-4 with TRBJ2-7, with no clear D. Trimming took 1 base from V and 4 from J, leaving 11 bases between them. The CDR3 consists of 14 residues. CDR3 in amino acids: CASSLVAASYEQYF. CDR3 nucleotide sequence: TGTGCCAGCAGTTTAGTAGCAGCGTCTTACGAGCAGTACTTC.

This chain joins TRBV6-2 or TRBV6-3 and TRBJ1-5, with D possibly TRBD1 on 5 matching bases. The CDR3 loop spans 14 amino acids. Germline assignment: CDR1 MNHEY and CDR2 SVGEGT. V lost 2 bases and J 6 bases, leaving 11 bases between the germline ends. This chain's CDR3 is CASSYGGRAQPQHF. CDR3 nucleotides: TGTGCCAGCAGTTACGGCGGCAGGGCTCAGCCCCAGCATTTT.

The CDR3 DNA is TGTGCCAGCAGCGTGAACGGACTAGCGGAGGTGCAGTACTTC. Protein sequence: CASSVNGLAEVQYF. J is TRBJ2-7 and V is TRBV9; 10 bases map to TRBD2. The CDR3 is made up of 14 amino acids. Trimming took 2 bases from V and 9 from J; bases not matched to a gene: 8. Germline CDR1 SGDLS, CDR2 YYNGEE.

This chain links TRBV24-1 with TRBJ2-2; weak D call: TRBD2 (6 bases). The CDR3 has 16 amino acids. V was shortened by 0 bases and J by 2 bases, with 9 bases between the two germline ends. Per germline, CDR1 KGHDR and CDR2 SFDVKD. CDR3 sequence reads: CATSDLGRENTGELFF. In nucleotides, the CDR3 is TGTGCCACCAGTGATTTGGGGCGGGAAAACACCGGGGAGCTGTTTTTT.

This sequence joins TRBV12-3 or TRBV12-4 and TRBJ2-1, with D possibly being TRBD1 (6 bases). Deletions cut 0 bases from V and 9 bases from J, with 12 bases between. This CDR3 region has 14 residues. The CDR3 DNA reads TGTGCCAGCAGTTTAGCAGGGGACATTACTGAGCAGTTCTTC. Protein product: CASSLAGDITEQFF.

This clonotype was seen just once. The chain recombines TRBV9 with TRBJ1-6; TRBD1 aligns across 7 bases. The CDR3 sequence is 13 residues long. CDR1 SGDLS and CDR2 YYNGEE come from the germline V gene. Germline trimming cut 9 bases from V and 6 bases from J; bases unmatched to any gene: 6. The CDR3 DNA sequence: TGTGCCATACGGGCAGGGGGTAATTCACCCCTCCACTTT. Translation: CAIRAGGNSPLHF.

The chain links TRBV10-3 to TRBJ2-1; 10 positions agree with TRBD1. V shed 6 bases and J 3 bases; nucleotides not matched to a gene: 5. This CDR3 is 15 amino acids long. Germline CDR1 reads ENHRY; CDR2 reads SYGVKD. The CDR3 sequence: CAISPWTGGYNEQFF. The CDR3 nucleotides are TGTGCCATCAGCCCCTGGACAGGGGGCTACAATGAGCAGTTCTTC.

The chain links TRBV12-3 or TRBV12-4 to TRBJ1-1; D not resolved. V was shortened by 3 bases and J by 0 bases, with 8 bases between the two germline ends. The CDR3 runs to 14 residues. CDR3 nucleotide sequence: TGTGCCAGCAGTTTCTGGGGAATGAACACTGAAGCTTTCTTT. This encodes CASSFWGMNTEAFF.

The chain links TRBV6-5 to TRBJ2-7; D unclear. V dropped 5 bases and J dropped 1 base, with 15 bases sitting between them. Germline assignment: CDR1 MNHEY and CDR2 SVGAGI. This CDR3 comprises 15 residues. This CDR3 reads CASSRAVKGSYEQYF. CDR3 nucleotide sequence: TGTGCCAGCAGTCGCGCCGTTAAGGGTTCCTACGAGCAGTACTTC.